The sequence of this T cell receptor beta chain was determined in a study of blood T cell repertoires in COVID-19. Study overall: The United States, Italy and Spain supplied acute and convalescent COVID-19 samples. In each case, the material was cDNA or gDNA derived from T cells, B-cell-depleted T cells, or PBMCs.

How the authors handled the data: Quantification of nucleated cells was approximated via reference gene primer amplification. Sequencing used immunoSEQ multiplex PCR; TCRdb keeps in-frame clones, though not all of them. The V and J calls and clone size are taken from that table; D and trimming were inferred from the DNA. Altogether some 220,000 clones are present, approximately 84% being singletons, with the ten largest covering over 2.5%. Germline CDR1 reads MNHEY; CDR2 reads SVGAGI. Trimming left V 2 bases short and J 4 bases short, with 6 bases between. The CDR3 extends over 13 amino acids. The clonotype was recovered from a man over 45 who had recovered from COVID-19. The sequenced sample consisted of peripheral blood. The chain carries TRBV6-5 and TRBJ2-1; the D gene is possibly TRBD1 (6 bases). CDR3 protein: CASSYGQYNEQFF. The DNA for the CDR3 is TGTGCCAGCAGTTACGGACAGTACAATGAGCAGTTCTTC.